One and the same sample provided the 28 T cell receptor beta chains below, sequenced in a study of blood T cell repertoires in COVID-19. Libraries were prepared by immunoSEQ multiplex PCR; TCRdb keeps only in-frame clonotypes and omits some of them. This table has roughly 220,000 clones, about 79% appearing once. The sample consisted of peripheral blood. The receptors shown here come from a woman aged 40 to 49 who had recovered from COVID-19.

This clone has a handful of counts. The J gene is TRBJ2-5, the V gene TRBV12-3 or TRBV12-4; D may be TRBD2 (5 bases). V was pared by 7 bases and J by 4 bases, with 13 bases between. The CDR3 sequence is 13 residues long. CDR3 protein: CASTLMEAETQYF. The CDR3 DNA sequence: TGTGCCAGCACCCTGATGGAGGCAGAGACCCAGTACTTC.

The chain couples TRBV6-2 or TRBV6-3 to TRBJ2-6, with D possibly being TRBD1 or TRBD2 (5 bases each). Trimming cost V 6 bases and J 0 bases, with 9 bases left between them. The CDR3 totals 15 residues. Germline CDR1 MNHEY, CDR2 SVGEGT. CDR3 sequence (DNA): TGTGCCAGCAGCCGGGGCTACTCTGGGGCCAACGTCCTGACTTTC. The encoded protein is CASSRGYSGANVLTF.

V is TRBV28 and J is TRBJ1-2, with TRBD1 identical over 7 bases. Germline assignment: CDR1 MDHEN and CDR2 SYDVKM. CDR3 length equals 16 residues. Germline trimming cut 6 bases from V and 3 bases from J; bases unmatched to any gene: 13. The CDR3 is CASRTGYIGLDYGYTF. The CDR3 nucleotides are TGTGCCAGCAGGACAGGGTACATCGGCCTAGACTATGGCTACACCTTC.

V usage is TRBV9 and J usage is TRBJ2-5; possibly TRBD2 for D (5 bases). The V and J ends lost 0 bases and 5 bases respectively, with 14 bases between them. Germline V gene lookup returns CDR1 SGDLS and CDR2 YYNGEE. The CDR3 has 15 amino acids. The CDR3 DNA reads TGTGCCAGCAGCGTAGGATCGGGGATGAGGGAGACCCAGTACTTC. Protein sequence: CASSVGSGMRETQYF.

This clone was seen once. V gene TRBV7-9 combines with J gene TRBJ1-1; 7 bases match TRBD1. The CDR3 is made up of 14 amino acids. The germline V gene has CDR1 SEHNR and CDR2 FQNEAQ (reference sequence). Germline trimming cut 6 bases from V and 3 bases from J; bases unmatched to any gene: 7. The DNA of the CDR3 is TGTGCCAGCAGACAATTGACAGGGCACACTGAAGCTTTCTTT. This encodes CASRQLTGHTEAFF.

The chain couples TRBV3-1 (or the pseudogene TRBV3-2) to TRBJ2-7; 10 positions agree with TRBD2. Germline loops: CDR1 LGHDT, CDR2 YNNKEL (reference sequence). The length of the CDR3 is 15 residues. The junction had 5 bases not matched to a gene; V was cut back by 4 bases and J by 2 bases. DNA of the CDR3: TGTGCCAGCAGCCCCGGACTAGCGGAGACCTACGAGCAGTACTTC. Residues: CASSPGLAETYEQYF.

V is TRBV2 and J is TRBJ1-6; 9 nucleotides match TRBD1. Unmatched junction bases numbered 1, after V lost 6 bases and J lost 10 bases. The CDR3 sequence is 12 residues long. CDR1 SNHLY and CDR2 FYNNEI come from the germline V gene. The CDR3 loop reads CASRTGGSPLHF. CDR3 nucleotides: TGTGCCAGCAGAACAGGGGGCTCACCCCTCCACTTT. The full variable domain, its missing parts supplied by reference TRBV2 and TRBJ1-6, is EPEVTQTPSHQVTQMGQEVILRCVPISNHLYFYWYRQILGQKVEFLVSFYNNEISEKSEIFDDQFSVERPDGSNFTLKIRSTKLEDSAMYFCASRTGGSPLHFGNGTRLTVT.

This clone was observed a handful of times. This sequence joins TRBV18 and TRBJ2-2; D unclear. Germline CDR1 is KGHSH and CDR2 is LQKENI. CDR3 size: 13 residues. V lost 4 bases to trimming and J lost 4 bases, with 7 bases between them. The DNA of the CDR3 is TGTGCCAGCTCACAACAGAGCACCGGGGAGCTGTTTTTT. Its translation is CASSQQSTGELFF.

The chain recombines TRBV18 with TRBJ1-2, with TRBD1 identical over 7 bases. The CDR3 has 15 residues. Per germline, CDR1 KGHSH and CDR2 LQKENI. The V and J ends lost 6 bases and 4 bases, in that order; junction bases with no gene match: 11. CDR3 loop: CASSQEGQAPYGYTF. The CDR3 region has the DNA TGTGCCAGCTCCCAAGAAGGACAGGCCCCCTATGGCTACACCTTC.

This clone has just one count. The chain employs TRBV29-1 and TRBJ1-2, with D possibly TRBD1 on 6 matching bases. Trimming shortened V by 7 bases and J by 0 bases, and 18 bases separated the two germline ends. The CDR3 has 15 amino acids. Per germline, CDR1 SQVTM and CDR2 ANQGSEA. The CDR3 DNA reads TGCAGCGCCGGCCCCCTGGGGGCGACTAACTATGGCTACACCTTC. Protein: CSAGPLGATNYGYTF.

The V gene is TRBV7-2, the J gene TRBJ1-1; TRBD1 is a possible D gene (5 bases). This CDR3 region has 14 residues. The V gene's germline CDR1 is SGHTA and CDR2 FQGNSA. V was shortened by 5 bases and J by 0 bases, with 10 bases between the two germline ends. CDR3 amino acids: CASSPQGMNTEAFF. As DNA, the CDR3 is TGTGCCAGCAGCCCTCAGGGTATGAACACTGAAGCTTTCTTT.

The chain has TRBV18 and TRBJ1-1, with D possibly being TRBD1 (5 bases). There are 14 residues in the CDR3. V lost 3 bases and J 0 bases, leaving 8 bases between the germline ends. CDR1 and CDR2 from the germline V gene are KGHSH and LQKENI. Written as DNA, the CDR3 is TGTGCCAGCTCACCCGGGGGAATGAACACTGAAGCTTTCTTT. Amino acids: CASSPGGMNTEAFF. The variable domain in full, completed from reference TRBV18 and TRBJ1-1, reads NAGVMQNPRHLVRRRGQEARLRCSPMKGHSHVYWYRQLPEEGLKFMVYLQKENIIDESGMPKERFSAEFPKEGPSILRIQQVVRGDSAAYFCASSPGGMNTEAFFGQGTRLTVV.

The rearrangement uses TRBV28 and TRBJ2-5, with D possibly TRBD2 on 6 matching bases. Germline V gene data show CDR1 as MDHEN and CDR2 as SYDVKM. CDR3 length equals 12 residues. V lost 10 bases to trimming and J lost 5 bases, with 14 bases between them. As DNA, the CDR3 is TGTGCCACCGCTACTGGGGGGGAGACCCAGTACTTC. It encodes CATATGGETQYF.

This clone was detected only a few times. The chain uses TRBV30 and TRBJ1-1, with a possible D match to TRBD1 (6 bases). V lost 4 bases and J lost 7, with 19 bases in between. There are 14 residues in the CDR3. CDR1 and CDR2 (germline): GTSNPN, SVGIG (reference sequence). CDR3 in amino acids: CAWKRGTIGGEAFF. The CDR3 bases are TGTGCCTGGAAAAGGGGGACAATAGGAGGTGAAGCTTTCTTT.

CDR3 residues: CASSLGVSSTYEQYF. As DNA, the CDR3 is TGTGCCAGCAGTTTGGGCGTATCCAGTACCTACGAGCAGTACTTC. V is TRBV28 and J is TRBJ2-7, with no clear D. The CDR3 covers 15 residues. V gave up 3 bases and J gave up 2 bases, with 14 bases separating them. Germline CDR1 reads MDHEN; CDR2 reads SYDVKM.

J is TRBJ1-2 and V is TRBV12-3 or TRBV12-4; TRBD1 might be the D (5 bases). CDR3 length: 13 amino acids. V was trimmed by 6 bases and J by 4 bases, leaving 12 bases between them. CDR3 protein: CASSSQGVYGYTF. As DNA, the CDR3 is TGTGCCAGCAGCTCTCAGGGTGTCTATGGCTACACCTTC.

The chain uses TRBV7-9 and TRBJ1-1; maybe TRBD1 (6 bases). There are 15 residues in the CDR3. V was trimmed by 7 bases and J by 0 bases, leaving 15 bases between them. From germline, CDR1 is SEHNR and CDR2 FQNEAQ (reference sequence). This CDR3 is CASTPVGGLNTEAFF. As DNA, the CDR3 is TGTGCCAGCACCCCAGTGGGGGGGCTGAACACTGAAGCTTTCTTT.

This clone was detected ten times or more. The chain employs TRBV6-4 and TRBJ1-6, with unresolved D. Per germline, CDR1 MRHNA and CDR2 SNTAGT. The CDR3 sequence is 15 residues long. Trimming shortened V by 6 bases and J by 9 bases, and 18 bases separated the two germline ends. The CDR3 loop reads CASSPEGDARSPLHF. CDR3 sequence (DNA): TGTGCCAGCAGCCCTGAGGGCGACGCCCGTTCACCCCTCCACTTT.

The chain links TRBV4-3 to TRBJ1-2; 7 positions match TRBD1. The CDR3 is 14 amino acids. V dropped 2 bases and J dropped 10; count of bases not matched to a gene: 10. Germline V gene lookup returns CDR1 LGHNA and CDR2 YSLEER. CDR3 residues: CASSQMGQFMDYTF. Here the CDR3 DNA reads TGCGCCAGCAGCCAAATGGGACAGTTTATGGACTACACCTTC.

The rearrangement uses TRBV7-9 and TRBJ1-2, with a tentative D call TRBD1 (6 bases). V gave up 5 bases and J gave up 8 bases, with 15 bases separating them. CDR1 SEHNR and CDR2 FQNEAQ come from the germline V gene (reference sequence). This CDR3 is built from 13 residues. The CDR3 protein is CASSVETGSGYTF. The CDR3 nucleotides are TGTGCCAGCAGCGTAGAAACAGGGTCCGGCTACACCTTC.

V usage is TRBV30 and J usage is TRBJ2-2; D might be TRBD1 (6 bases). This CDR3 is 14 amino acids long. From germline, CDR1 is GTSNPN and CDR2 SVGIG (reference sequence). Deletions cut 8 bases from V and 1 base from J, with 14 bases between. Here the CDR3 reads CAGQRGQNTGELFF. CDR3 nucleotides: TGTGCCGGGCAAAGGGGACAGAACACCGGGGAGCTGTTTTTT.

In DNA, the CDR3 is TGCGCCAGCAGCCAAGATAGGGGGCTCGAGCAGTACTTC. This codes for CASSQDRGLEQYF. The V gene is TRBV4-3, the J gene TRBJ2-7; 7 bases match TRBD1. Unmatched junction bases numbered 2, after V lost 0 bases and J lost 6 bases. From germline, CDR1 is LGHNA and CDR2 YSLEER. This CDR3 comprises 13 residues.

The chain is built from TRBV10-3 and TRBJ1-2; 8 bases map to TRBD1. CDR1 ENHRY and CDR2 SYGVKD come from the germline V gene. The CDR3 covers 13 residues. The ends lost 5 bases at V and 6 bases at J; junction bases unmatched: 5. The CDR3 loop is CAISQGAVDGYTF. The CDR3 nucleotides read TGTGCCATCAGTCAGGGGGCCGTGGATGGCTACACCTTC.

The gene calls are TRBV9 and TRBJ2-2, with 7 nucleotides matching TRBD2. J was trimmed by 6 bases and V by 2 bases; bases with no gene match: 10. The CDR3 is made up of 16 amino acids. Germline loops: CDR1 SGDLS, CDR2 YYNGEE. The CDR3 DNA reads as TGTGCCAGCAGCGTGGGAGGGGTTTTCGTGGCCGGGGAGCTGTTTTTT. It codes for CASSVGGVFVAGELFF.

CDR3 amino acids: CAWSAYEDREKLFF. The DNA of the CDR3 is TGTGCCTGGAGTGCATACGAGGACAGGGAAAAACTGTTTTTT. The genes are TRBV30 and TRBJ1-4; 7 bases are a match to TRBD1. In germline, CDR1 is GTSNPN, CDR2 SVGIG (reference sequence). This CDR3 is built from 14 residues. Trimming removed 1 base from V and 8 bases from J; junction bases left unmatched: 7. The whole variable domain, remainder taken from reference TRBV30 and TRBJ1-4, is SQTIHQWPATLVQPVGSPLSLECTVEGTSNPNLYWYRQAAGRGLQLLFYSVGIGQISSEVPQNLSASRPQDRQFILSSKKLLLSDSGFYLCAWSAYEDREKLFFGSGTQLSVL.

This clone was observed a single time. CDR3 protein: CASSTQGASSYEQYF. The CDR3 DNA sequence: TGTGCCAGCAGCACGCAGGGGGCCAGCTCCTACGAGCAGTACTTC. This chain joins TRBV7-2 and TRBJ2-7; the match to TRBD1 covers 8 bases. Trimming at V came to 5 bases and at J to 0 bases, leaving 6 bases not matched to a gene. Germline CDR1 SGHTA, CDR2 FQGNSA. The length of the CDR3 is 15 residues. Filled out from reference TRBV7-2 and TRBJ2-7, the complete variable domain reads GAGVSQSPSNKVTEKGKDVELRCDPISGHTALYWYRQSLGQGLEFLIYFQGNSAPDKSGLPSDRFSAERTGGSVSTLTIQRTQQEDSAVYLCASSTQGASSYEQYFGPGTRLTVT.

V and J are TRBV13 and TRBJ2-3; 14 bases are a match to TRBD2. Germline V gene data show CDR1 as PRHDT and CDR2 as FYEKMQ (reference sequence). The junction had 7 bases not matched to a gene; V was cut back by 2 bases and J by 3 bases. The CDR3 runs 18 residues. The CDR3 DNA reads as TGTGCCAGCAGCTTAAGACTAGCGGGGGGGCTAAGGACAGATACGCAGTATTTT. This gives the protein CASSLRLAGGLRTDTQYF.

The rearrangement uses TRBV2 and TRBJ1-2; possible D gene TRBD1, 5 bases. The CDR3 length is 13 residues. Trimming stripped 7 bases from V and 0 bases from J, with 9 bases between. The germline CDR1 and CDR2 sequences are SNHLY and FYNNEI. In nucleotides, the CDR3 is TGTGCCAGCATGGGGCAGGCTAACTATGGCTACACCTTC. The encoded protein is CASMGQANYGYTF.